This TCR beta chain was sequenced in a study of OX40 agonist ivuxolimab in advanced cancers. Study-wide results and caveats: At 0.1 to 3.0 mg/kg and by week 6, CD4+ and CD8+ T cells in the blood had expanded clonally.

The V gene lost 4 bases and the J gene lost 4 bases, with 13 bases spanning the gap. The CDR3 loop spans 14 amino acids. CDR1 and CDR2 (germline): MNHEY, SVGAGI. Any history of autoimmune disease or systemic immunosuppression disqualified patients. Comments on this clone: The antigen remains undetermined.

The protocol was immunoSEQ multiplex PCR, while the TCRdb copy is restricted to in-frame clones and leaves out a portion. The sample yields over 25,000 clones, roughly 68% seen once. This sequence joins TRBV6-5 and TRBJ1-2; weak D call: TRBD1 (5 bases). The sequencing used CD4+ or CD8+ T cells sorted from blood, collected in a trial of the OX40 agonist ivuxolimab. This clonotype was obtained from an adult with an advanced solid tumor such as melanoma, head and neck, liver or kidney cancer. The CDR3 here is CASSSGGSTYGYTF. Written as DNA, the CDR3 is TGTGCCAGCAGTTCTGGGGGTTCAACCTATGGCTACACCTTC.